This T cell receptor (beta chain) was sequenced in a study of PD-L1 blockade in urothelial cancer. Across the whole study: Of 28 to 35 patients, fewer than 27 were males with bladder-origin urothelial cancer.

This CDR3 is built from 14 residues. CDR1 is GTSNPN, CDR2 SVGIG, per germline (reference sequence). Trimming cost V 6 bases and J 2 bases; bases outside gene matches: 6. This clone was detected a few times. Data came from immunoSEQ multiplex PCR; TCRdb stores just in-frame clones and leaves some out. The sample consists of approximately 120,000 clones, around 86% of them appearing once. The time point is: peripheral blood 6 weeks after treatment start. Sampling of each patient yielded between 1 and 8 specimens, collected pretreatment and on-treatment. The TCR comes from a middle-aged man with urothelial cancer. The sequences come from PBMCs, collected around atezolizumab (anti-PD-L1) treatment. The chain employs TRBV30 and TRBJ2-2; 7 nucleotides agree with TRBD1. This CDR3 is CACLGTANTGELFF. The CDR3, as DNA: TGTGCCTGTCTCGGGACAGCTAACACCGGGGAGCTGTTTTTT.